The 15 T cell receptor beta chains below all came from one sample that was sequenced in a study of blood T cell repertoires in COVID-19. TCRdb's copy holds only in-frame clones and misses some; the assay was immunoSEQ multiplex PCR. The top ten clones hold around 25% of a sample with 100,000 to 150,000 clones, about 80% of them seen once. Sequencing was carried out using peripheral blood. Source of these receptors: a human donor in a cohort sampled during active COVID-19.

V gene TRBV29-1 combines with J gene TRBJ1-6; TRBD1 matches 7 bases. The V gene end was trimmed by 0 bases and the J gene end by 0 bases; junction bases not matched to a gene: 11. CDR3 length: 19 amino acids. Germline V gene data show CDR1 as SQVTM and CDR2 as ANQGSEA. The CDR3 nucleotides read TGCAGCGTTGAAGATGATGGGACAGAACACAGCTCCTATAATTCACCCCTCCACTTT. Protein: CSVEDDGTEHSSYNSPLHF.

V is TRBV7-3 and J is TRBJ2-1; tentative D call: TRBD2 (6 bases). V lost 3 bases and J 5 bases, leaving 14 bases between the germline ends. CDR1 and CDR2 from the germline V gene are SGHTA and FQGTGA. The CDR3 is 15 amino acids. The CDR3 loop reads CASSFRGTSNNEQFF. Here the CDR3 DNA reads TGTGCCAGCAGCTTTCGGGGGACCTCTAACAATGAGCAGTTCTTC.

The CDR3 reads CASSQVSGTSNEQFF. DNA of the CDR3: TGCGCCAGCAGCCAAGTGAGCGGGACCTCCAATGAGCAGTTCTTC. This chain links TRBV4-3 with TRBJ2-1, with 7 bases matching TRBD2. V lost 1 base, J lost 6 bases, and 6 bases stayed unmatched. This CDR3 spans 15 amino acids. Germline CDR1 and CDR2: LGHNA and YSLEER.

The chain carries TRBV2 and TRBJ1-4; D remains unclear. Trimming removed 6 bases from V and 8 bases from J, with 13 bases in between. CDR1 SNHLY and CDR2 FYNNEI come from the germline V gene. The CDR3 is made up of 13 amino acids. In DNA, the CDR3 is TGTGCCAGCAGCACTTCTAACGGGGAAAAACTGTTTTTT. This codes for CASSTSNGEKLFF.

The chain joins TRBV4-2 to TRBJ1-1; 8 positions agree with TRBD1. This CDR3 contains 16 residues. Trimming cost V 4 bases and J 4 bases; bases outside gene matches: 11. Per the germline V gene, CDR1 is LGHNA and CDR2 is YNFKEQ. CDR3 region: CASSPRTETGVTEAFF. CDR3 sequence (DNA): TGTGCCAGCAGCCCACGTACAGAGACAGGGGTCACTGAAGCTTTCTTT.

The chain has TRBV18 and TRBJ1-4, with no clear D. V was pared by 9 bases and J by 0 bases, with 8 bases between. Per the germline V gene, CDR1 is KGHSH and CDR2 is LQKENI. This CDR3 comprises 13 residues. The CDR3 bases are TGTGCCAGTCGGAGCACAACTAATGAAAAACTGTTTTTT. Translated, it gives CASRSTTNEKLFF.

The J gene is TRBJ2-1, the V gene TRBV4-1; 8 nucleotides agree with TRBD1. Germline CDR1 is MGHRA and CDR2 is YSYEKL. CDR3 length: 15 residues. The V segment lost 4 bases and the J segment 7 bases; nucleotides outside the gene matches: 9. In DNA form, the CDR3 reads TGCGCCAGCAGCCGGACAGGGTCCAGAGCGAATGAGCAGTTCTTC. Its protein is CASSRTGSRANEQFF.

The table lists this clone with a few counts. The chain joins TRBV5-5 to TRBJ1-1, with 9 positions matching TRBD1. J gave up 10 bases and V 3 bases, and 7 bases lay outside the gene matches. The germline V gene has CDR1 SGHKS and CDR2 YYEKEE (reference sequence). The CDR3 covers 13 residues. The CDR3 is CASSYRDRVGAFF. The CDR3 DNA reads TGTGCCAGCAGCTACCGGGACAGGGTAGGAGCTTTCTTT.

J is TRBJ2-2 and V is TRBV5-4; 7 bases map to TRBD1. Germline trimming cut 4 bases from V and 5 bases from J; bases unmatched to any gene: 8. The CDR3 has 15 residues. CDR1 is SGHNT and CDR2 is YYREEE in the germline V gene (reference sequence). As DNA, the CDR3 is TGTGCCAGCAGCGCCGGGACAGATATTACCGGGGAGCTGTTTTTT. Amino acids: CASSAGTDITGELFF.

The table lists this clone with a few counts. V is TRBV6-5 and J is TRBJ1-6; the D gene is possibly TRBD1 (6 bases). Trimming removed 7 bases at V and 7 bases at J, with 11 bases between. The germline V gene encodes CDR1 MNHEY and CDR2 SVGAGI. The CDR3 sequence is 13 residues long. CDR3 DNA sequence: TGTGCCAGCACCCTGACAGGAAATTCACCCCTCCACTTT. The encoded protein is CASTLTGNSPLHF.

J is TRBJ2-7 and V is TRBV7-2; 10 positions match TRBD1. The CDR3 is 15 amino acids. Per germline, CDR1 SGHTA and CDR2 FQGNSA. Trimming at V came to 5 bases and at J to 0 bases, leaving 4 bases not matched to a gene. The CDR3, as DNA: TGTGCCAGCAGCCGGGACAGGGGTAGCTCCTACGAGCAGTACTTC. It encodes CASSRDRGSSYEQYF.

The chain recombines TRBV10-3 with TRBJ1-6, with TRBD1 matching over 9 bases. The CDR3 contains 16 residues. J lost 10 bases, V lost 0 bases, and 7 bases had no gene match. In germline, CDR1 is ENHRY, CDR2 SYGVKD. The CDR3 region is CAISESVGTGNSPLHF. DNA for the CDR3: TGTGCCATCAGTGAGTCTGTAGGGACAGGGAACTCACCCCTCCACTTT.

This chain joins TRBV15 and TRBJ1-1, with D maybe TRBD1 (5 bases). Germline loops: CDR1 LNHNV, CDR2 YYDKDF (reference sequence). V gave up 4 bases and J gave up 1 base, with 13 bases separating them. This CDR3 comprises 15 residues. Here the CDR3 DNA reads TGTGCCACCAGCATTTCAAATCAGGGGAACACTGAAGCTTTCTTT. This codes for CATSISNQGNTEAFF.

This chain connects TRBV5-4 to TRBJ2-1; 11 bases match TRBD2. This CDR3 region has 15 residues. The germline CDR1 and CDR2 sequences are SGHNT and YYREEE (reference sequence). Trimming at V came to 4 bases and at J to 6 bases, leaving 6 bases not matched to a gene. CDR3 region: CASSMGLAEFNEQFF. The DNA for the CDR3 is TGTGCCAGCAGCATGGGACTAGCGGAGTTCAATGAGCAGTTCTTC. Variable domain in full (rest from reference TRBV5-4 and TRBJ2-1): ETGVTQSPTHLIKTRGQQVTLRCSSQSGHNTVSWYQQALGQGPQFIFQYYREEENGRGNFPPRFSGLQFPNYSSELNVNALELDDSALYLCASSMGLAEFNEQFFGPGTRLTVL.

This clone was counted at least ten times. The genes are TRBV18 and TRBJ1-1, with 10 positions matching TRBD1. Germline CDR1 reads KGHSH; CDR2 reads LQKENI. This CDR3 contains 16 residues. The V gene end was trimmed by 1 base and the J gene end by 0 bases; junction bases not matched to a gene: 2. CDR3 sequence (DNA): TGTGCCAGCTCACCACGGACAGGGGGGGTGAACACTGAAGCTTTCTTT. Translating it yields CASSPRTGGVNTEAFF. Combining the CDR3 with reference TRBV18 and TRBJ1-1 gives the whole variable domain NAGVMQNPRHLVRRRGQEARLRCSPMKGHSHVYWYRQLPEEGLKFMVYLQKENIIDESGMPKERFSAEFPKEGPSILRIQQVVRGDSAAYFCASSPRTGGVNTEAFFGQGTRLTVV.